What follows are 3 T cell receptor beta chains derived from one specimen sequenced in a study of tissue T cells after allogeneic stem cell transplantation. The assay was immunoSEQ multiplex PCR, and TCRdb's table has in-frame clones only and misses some. The table records over 25,000 clones, about 85% of them present only once. The sample consisted of blood, taken before transplantation. The receptors stem from a woman aged 18-49 years who later had graft-versus-host disease after an allogeneic stem cell transplant.

This rearrangement joins TRBV19 to TRBJ2-2, with 9 nucleotides matching TRBD1. In germline, CDR1 is LNHDA, CDR2 SQIVND (reference sequence). J lost 5 bases, V lost 3 bases, and 13 bases had no gene match. CDR3 length equals 18 residues. Here the CDR3 DNA reads TGTGCCAGTAGTATCCCACCGACAGGGGGGGTTTGGACCGGGGAGCTGTTTTTT. This gives the protein CASSIPPTGGVWTGELFF.

The genes are TRBV5-6 and TRBJ2-3, with D hard to call. CDR1 is SGHDT and CDR2 is YYEEEE in the germline V gene. This CDR3 spans 16 amino acids. The germline V and J ends were trimmed by 2 bases and 0 bases, with 13 bases remaining between them. The CDR3 protein is CASSFFGQISTDTQYF. The CDR3 coding sequence is TGTGCCAGCAGCTTCTTTGGGCAGATAAGCACAGATACGCAGTATTTT.

V is TRBV2 and J is TRBJ2-2; TRBD1 agrees at 12 bases. Germline CDR1 and CDR2: SNHLY and FYNNEI. The CDR3 sequence is 15 residues long. Losses at the gene ends were 7 bases for V and 5 bases for J; bases not matched to a gene: 5. The CDR3 is CASMLGQGATGELFF. The CDR3 DNA follows: TGTGCCAGCATGTTGGGACAGGGGGCGACCGGGGAGCTGTTTTTT.